Listed below are T cell receptor beta chains from one sample, sequenced in a study of response to subunit inactivated influenza vaccine. In TCRdb, the RT-PCR reads were re-called with MiXCR into one record per CDR3 protein. The sample holds about 180,000 distinct CDR3 sequences, nearly 9.5% seen once. The sequencing here drew on non-naive T cells sorted from PBMCs, taken on the day of vaccination. These receptor sequences come from a man aged 45 to 65 who received an inactivated influenza vaccine. The CDR3 runs from the conserved cysteine through the conserved F or W. A D gene is named only where the DNA matches it firmly. Part of the rows lack a size; the others show once, few, many or a class for expanded clones.

few	-	TRBV15	TRBJ2-5	TGTGCCACCAGCAGAGAGGCAGGAAGGTACCAAGAGACCCAGTACTTC	CATSREAGRYQETQYF
few	-	TRBV18	TRBJ2-3	TGTGCCAGCTCACCACCACAGGGTTCTCCAGATACGCAGTATTTT	CASSPPQGSPDTQYF
-	TRBD1	TRBV11-2	TRBJ2-2	TGTGCCAGCAGCCCACGGACAGGGCCCAGCACCGGGGAGCTGTTTTTT	CASSPRTGPSTGELFF
few	TRBD2	TRBV3-1	TRBJ2-1	TGTGCCAGCAGCCGGTCGCCTAGCGGGAGGGCCACTGAGCAGTTCTTC	CASSRSPSGRATEQFF
-	TRBD2	TRBV28	TRBJ2-1	TGTGCCAGCAGTGATCCTAGCGGGGGATACAATGAGCAGTTCTTC	CASSDPSGGYNEQFF
-	-	TRBV4-1	TRBJ1-4	TGCGCCAGCAGCCAAGTTGTGGGGATACGGGTCGATGAAAAACTGTTTTTT	CASSQVVGIRVDEKLFF
-	TRBD2	TRBV28	TRBJ2-7	TGTGCCAGCAGTTTTTTAGCGGGAGCCTACGAGCAGTACTTC	CASSFLAGAYEQYF
-	TRBD1	TRBV5-1	TRBJ2-1	TGCGCCAGCAGCTTAGGACAGGGGGAAGGGAATGAGCAGTTCTTC	CASSLGQGEGNEQFF
-	TRBD2	TRBV20-1	TRBJ2-3	TGCAGTGCTAGCGGACTAGGAGACACAGATACGCAGTATTTT	CSASGLGDTDTQYF
-	-	TRBV5-6	TRBJ2-1	TGTGCCAGCAGCGGTGGGGTGGGGGGGGCGATCTCCTACAATGAGCAGTTCTTC	CASSGGVGGAISYNEQFF
-	-	TRBV12-1	TRBJ2-1	TGTGCCAGCAGCTTAACTAGCGGGAGACAATGGTTCAATGAGCAGTTCTTC	CASSLTSGRQWFNEQFF
few	-	TRBV20-1	TRBJ2-7	TGCAGTGCCAAGCAGAGAAGCTACGAGCAGTACTTC	CSAKQRSYEQYF